This T cell receptor (delta chain) came from a study of Vδ1+ human thymocytes. Study-level points and caveats: In the thymus, TRG and TRD repertoires looked highly polyclonal with Gaussian CDR3 lengths. Bulk data may be misread because of unexpected Vdelta2 sequences. TRD repertoires were essentially private, unlike widely shared TRG clonotypes. Approximately 20% of thymic delta-chain sequences were Vdelta2, with few Vdelta3, unlike blood Vdelta1+ controls.

After alphabeta T cell depletion, CD3+ Vdelta1+ Vdelta2- thymocytes were sorted. This clone was detected a few times. Antigen specificity is unknown. The germline gene is not matched at one end of the junction; a read error may be the cause. RNA was extracted from the cells and then reverse transcribed. CDR3 amplicons came from multiplex PCR with pooled V-gene forward and constant-region reverse primers. TCRdb called clones anew from the multiplex PCR reads with CATT. The sample has roughly 25,000 delta-chain clones, 7.4% seen once. Germline values: CDR1 TSWWSYY, CDR2 QGS. The CDR3 spans 23 residues. Sequenced material: Vdelta1+ gamma-delta thymocytes from the thymus. Documented subset: FACS-sorted CD3+ TCRalphabeta- TCRVdelta1+ TCRVdelta2- thymocytes. V usage is TRDV1 and J usage is TRDJ1; 11 bases fit TRDD3. This TCR derives from a girl less than two years old who had congenital heart surgery. CDR3: CALGEPFRHFGGPGGYLTDKLIF. In DNA, the CDR3 is TGTGCCCTTGGGGAACCCTTTAGGCATTTTGGTGGCCCTGGGGGATACTTAACCGATAAACTCATCTTT.